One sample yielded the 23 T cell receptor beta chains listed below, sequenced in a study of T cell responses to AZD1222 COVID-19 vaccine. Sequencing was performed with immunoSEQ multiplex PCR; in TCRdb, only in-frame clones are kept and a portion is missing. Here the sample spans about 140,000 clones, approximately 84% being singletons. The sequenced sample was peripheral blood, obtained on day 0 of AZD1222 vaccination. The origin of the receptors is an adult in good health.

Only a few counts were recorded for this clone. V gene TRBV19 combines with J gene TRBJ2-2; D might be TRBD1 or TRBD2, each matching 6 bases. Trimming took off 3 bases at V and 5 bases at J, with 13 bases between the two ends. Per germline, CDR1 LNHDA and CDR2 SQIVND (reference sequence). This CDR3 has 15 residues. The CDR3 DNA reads TGTGCCAGTAGTATCCGGGGGCAGAGTACCGGGGAGCTGTTTTTT. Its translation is CASSIRGQSTGELFF.

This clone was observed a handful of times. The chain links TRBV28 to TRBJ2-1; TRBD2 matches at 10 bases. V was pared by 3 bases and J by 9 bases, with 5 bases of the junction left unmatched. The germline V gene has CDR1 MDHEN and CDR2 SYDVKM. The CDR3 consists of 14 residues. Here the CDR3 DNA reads TGTGCCAGCAGTTTGCTAGCGGGGGTACTTGAGCAGTTCTTC. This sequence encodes CASSLLAGVLEQFF.

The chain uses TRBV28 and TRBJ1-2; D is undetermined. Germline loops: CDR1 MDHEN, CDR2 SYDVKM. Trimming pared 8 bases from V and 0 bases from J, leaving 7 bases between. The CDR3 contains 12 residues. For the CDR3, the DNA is TGTGCCAGCGTTAGGACTAACTATGGCTACACCTTC. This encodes CASVRTNYGYTF.

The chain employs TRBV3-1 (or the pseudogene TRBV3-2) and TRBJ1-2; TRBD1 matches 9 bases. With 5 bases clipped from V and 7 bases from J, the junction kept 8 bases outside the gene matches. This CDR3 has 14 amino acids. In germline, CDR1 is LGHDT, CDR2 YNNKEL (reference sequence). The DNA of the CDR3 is TGTGCCAGCAGCTACCGGGACAGGGCGTCTGGCTACACCTTC. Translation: CASSYRDRASGYTF.

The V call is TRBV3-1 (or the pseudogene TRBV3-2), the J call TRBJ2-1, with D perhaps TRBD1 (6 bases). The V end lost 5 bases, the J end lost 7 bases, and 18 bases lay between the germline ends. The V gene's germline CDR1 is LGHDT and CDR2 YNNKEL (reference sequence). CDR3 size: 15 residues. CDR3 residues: CASSSPGTTRNEQFF. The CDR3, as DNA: TGTGCCAGCAGCTCCCCCGGGACAACGAGGAATGAGCAGTTCTTC.

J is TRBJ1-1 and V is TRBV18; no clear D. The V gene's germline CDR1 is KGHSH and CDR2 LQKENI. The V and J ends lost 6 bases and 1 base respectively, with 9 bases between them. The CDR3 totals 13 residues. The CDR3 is CASSQDPNTEAFF. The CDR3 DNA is TGTGCCAGCTCTCAGGACCCGAACACTGAAGCTTTCTTT.

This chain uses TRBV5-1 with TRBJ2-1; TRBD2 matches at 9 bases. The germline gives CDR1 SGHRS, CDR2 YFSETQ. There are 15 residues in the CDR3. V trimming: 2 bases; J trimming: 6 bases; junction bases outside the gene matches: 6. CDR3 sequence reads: CASSFGLAGPNEQFF. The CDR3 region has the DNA TGCGCCAGCAGCTTCGGCCTAGCGGGGCCCAATGAGCAGTTCTTC.

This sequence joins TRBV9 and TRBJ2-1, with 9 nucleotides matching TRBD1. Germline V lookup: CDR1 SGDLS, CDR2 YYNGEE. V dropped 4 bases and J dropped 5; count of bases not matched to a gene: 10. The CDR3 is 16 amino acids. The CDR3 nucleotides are TGTGCCAGCAGCTCGAGCCGGGACAGGGTCAACAATGAGCAGTTCTTC. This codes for CASSSSRDRVNNEQFF.

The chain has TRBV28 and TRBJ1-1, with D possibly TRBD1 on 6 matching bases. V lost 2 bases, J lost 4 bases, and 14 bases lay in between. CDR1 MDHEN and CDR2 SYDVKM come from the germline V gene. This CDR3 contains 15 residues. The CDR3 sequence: CASSLPGVTGTEAFF. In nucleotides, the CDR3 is TGTGCCAGCAGTTTACCAGGGGTAACGGGCACTGAAGCTTTCTTT.

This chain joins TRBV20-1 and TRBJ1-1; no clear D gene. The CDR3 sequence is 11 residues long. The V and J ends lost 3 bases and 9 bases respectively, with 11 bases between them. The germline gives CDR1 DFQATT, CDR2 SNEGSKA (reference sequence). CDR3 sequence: CSASPWEKAFF. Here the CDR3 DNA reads TGCAGTGCTAGTCCATGGGAGAAAGCTTTCTTT.

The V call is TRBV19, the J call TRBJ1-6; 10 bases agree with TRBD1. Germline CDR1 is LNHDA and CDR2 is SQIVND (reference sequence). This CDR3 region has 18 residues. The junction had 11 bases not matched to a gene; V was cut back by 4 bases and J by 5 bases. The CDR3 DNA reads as TGTGCCAGTAGTACGCGGACAGGGGGGCGTTTGAATAATTCACCCCTCCACTTT. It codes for CASSTRTGGRLNNSPLHF.

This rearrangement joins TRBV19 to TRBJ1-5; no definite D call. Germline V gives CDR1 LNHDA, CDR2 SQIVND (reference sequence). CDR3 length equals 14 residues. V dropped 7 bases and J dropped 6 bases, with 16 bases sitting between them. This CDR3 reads CASTPSGPGQPQHF. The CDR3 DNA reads TGTGCCAGTACCCCCAGCGGGCCGGGTCAGCCCCAGCATTTT.

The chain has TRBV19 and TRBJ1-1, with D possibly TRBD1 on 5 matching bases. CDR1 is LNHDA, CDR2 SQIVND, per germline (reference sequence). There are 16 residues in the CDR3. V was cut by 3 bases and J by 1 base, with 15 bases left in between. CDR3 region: CASSMDILQANTEAFF. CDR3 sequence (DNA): TGTGCCAGTAGTATGGACATCCTTCAGGCGAACACTGAAGCTTTCTTT.

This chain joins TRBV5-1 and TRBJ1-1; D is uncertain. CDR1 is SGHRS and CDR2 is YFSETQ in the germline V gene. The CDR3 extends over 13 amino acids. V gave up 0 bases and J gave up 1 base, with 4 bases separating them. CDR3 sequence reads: CASSLEPNTEAFF. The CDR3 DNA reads TGCGCCAGCAGCTTGGAACCGAACACTGAAGCTTTCTTT.

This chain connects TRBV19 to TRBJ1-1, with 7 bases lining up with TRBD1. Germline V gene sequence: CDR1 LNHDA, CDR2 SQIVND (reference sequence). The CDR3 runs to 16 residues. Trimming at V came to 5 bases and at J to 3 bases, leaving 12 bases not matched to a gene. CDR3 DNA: TGTGCCAGTAGTCCCCGCAACAGGGGTAGTGACACTGAAGCTTTCTTT. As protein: CASSPRNRGSDTEAFF.

The CDR3 here is CASSRGGSKGTGELFF. CDR3 DNA sequence: TGTGCCAGCAGCCGCGGGGGAAGTAAAGGTACCGGGGAGCTGTTTTTT. The J gene is TRBJ2-2, the V gene TRBV7-3; 7 bases are a match to TRBD2. J was trimmed by 5 bases and V by 5 bases; bases with no gene match: 11. CDR3 length: 16 amino acids. Germline loops: CDR1 SGHTA, CDR2 FQGTGA.

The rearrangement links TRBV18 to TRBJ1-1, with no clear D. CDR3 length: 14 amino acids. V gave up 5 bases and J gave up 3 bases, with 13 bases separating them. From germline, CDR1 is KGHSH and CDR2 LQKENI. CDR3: CASSGWTADTEAFF. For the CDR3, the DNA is TGTGCCAGCTCAGGCTGGACGGCGGACACTGAAGCTTTCTTT.

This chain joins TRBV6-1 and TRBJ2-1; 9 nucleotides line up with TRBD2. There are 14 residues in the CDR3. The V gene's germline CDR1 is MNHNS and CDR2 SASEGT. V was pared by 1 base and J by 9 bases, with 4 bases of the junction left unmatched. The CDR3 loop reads CASSEGLAGLEQFF. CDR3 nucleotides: TGTGCCAGCAGTGAAGGGCTAGCGGGGCTTGAGCAGTTCTTC.

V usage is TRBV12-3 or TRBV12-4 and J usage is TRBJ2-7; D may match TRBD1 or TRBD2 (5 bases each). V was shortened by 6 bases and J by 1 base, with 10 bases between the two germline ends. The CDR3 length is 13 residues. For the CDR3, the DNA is TGTGCCAGCAGCCGGGACGGATCCTACGAGCAGTACTTC. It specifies CASSRDGSYEQYF.

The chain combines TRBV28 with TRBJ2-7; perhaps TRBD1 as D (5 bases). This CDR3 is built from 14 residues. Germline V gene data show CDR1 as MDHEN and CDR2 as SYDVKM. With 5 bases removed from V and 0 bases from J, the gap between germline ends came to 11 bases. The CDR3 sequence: CASSRRAFSYEQYF. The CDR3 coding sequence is TGTGCCAGCAGTCGCAGGGCTTTCTCCTACGAGCAGTACTTC.

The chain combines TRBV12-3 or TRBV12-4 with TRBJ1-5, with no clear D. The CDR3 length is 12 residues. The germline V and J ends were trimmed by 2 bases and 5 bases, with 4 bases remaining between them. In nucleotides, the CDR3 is TGTGCCAGCAGTTTATCAGATCAGCCCCAGCATTTT. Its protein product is CASSLSDQPQHF.

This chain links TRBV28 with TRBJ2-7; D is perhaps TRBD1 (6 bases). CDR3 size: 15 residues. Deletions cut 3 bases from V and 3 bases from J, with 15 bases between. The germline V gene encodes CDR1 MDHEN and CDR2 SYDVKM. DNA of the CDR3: TGTGCCAGCAGTTTGAATCCCCAAGGGGGCTACGAGCAGTACTTC. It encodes CASSLNPQGGYEQYF.

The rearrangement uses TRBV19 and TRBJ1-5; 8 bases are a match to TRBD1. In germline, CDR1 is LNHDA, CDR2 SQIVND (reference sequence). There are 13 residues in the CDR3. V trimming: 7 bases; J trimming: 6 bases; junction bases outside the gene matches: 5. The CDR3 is CASTGQGFQPQHF. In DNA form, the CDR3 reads TGTGCCAGTACCGGACAGGGCTTTCAGCCCCAGCATTTT.